This TCR beta chain was obtained from a study of identical twins. In TCRdb, the 5' RACE reads were re-called with MiXCR into one record per CDR3 protein. The table lists some 250,000 distinct CDR3 sequences, roughly 7.1% of them singletons. This CDR3 spans 11 amino acids. From germline, CDR1 is KGHSH and CDR2 LQKENI. Trimming left V 5 bases short and J 8 bases short, with 9 bases between. These data were also reused for a study on T cells expressing NK-cell markers. From that study: Each TCR beta repertoire originated in sorted T cells that were CD3+CD56+NKG2C+, CD3+CD56+NKG2C- or CD3+CD56-NKG2C+. HCMV serostatus: seven of eight sequenced donors positive, one negative. Of the CD8+ T cells in about 6 donors, about 1.0-8% belonged to dominant NKG2C+ clonotypes. HCMV specificity of expanded NKG2C+ T cell clones remained unclear.

The sequence was collected from a young woman in good health. The sequenced sample was CD8+ T cells sorted from blood. This sequence joins TRBV18 and TRBJ1-1; tentative D call: TRBD1 (5 bases). CDR3 in DNA: TGTGCCAGCTCAGAACAGGAGGAAGCTTTCTTT. It codes for CASSEQEEAFF.